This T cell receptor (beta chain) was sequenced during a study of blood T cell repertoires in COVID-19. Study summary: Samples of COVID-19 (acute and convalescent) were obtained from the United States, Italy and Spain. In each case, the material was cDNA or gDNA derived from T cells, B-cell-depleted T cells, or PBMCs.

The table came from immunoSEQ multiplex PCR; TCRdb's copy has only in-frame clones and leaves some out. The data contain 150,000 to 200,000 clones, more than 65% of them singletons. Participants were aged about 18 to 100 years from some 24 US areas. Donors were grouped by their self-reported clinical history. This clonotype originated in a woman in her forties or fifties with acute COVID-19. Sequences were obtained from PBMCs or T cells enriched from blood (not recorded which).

The CDR3 sequence is CASSLVVTGNRISGNTIYF. CDR3 sequence (DNA): TGTGCCAGCAGCTTAGTCGTGACAGGGAATCGTATTTCTGGAAACACCATATATTTT. The rearrangement joins TRBV7-2 to TRBJ1-3, with TRBD1 matching over 7 bases. With V trimmed by 1 base and J by 1 base, 13 bases remained unmatched. The CDR3 has 19 residues. CDR1 and CDR2 (germline): SGHTA, FQGNSA.